This T cell receptor beta chain was sequenced during a study of blood T cell repertoires in COVID-19. As for the study in general: T cells, B-cell-depleted T cells, or PBMCs supplied cDNA or gDNA.

Recruits, aged roughly 18 to 95 years, lived in under 25 US areas. This clone was seen more than once but under ten times. This sample also contains other DNA sequences that code for the same CDR3. The CDR3 contains 15 residues. The germline gives CDR1 SGHDN, CDR2 FVKESK. Trimming took off 0 bases at V and 6 bases at J, with 13 bases between the two ends. Source study methods: For nucleated cells, counts were estimated from reference gene primer amplification. Measured with immunoSEQ multiplex PCR; TCRdb has only the in-frame clones, and not every one. That table furnishes V, J and clone size, whereas the DNA furnished D and trimming. The sample lists fewer than 500,000 clones, about nine tenths occurring once.

This clonotype was sampled from a woman under 30 who had recovered from COVID-19. This chain links TRBV14 with TRBJ2-3; D might be TRBD1 (5 bases). Sequenced input: PBMCs or T cells enriched from blood (not recorded which). DNA for the CDR3: TGTGCCAGCAGCCAAGATTGGCAGGGAAGCGATACGCAGTATTTT. Protein product: CASSQDWQGSDTQYF.